These T cell receptor beta chains were read from a single sample in a study of beta chain features in type 1 diabetes. The method was immunoSEQ multiplex PCR; TCRdb's version includes in-frame clones alone and lacks a portion of them. Of fewer than 500,000 clones in the sample, approximately 14% were seen once. The sequenced sample was naive CD4+ T cells from blood. All receptors derive from a man aged 30-40 years in good health. CDR3s include the opening cysteine and the closing phenylalanine or tryptophan.

J gene	V gene	CDR3 protein
TRBJ1-2	TRBV7-2	CASSLAGQTYGYTF
TRBJ2-7	TRBV5-1	CASSLKGGEQYF
TRBJ2-3	TRBV11-2	CASSRLAGGPTDTQYF
TRBJ2-3	TRBV14	CASSHPGTSATDTQYF
TRBJ1-1	TRBV7-2	CASQRTPLDAFF
TRBJ2-3	TRBV29-1	CSIQSTDTQYF
TRBJ2-1	TRBV12-5	CASGDTSVPPNEQFF
TRBJ1-1	TRBV6-5	CASTRLGEAFF
TRBJ2-2	TRBV4-3	CASSLRSGINTGELFF
TRBJ2-1	TRBV19	CASSTYSGMGNEQFF
TRBJ1-2	TRBV7-3	CASSPGPSVGYTF
TRBJ2-7	TRBV2	CASSEDRTASYEQYF
TRBJ1-1	TRBV4-2	CASSQAQGDTEAFF
TRBJ2-5	TRBV2	CASSEWRTQYF
TRBJ2-3	TRBV25-1	CASTERATDTQYF
TRBJ1-2	TRBV19	CASGKTNPYGYTF
TRBJ2-7	TRBV7-2	CASSAAGGVDEQYF
TRBJ2-1	TRBV7-8	CASSLAALAAYNEQFF
TRBJ2-5	TRBV5-4	CASSFDSTGWETQYF
TRBJ2-5	TRBV7-2	CASSLGQIETQYF
TRBJ2-4	TRBV5-6	CASSFGRGAAKNIQYF
TRBJ2-1	TRBV19	CASSMTVYNEQFF
TRBJ1-4	TRBV30	CAWATGGSEKLFF
TRBJ1-3	TRBV27	CASSLSGTAGNTIYF
TRBJ2-3	TRBV7-2	CASSLWSQTSDTQYF
TRBJ1-5	TRBV7-9	CASSGKGLGPQHF
TRBJ2-1	TRBV7-8	CASSSPGTGAVDEQFF
TRBJ1-3	TRBV30	CAWSVPTGFGNTIYF
TRBJ1-1	TRBV4-3	CASSPPGGVTEAFF
TRBJ2-3	TRBV15	CATSRDWRERTDTQYF
TRBJ1-2	TRBV30	CAWSLGRTNYGYTF